The following is a TCR beta chain sequence with its context. For TCRbeta, the library was prepared with unique molecular identifiers. TCRdb called the PCR reads again in MiXCR, with one record for every CDR3 protein. The profile shows about 540,000 distinct CDR3 sequences, approximately 16% of them singletons. The data were taken from a study of T-cell reconstitution after alpha-beta-depleted transplantation in children. This CDR3 is built from 17 residues. Germline values: CDR1 SEHNR, CDR2 FQNEAQ (reference sequence). Unmatched junction bases numbered 13, after V lost 5 bases and J lost 1 base. V usage is TRBV7-9 and J usage is TRBJ2-5; TRBD2 matches at 7 bases. The specimen comprised PBMCs from the stem cell graft donor, sampled from the stem cell graft. The receptor was derived from a human donor who donated a stem cell graft to a child with acute lymphoblastic leukemia. DNA of the CDR3: TGTGCCAGCAGCCCCCGGGGGGTCCTCCCATCCCAAGAGACCCAGTACTTC. The encoded protein is CASSPRGVLPSQETQYF.